The 32 T cell receptor beta chains reported below all come from one sample, sequenced in a study of preoperative IRX-2 immunotherapy in early breast cancer. Treatment described: preoperative locoregional IRX-2 cytokine immunotherapy. Produced via immunoSEQ multiplex PCR; TCRdb's table is partial and in-frame only. The data contain 25,000 to 30,000 clones, 82% of them singletons. This specimen was taken from a patient treated with IRX-2 immunotherapy. These receptors all stem from a human donor with breast cancer.

The CDR3, as DNA: TGTGCCACCAGCGCCCGTCGGGATTTTAACACTGAAGCTTTCTTT. It yields the protein CATSARRDFNTEAFF. The chain recombines TRBV15 with TRBJ1-1; D is uncertain. The V gene's germline CDR1 is LNHNV and CDR2 YYDKDF (reference sequence). V lost 5 bases and J 2 bases, leaving 15 bases between the germline ends. This CDR3 is 15 amino acids long.

The chain has TRBV11-3 and TRBJ2-2; 11 bases fit TRBD2. Germline V gives CDR1 SGHNT, CDR2 YENEEA. The ends lost 6 bases at V and 7 bases at J; junction bases unmatched: 4. CDR3 length equals 14 residues. The CDR3 reads CASSSGGADGELFF. The CDR3 DNA sequence: TGTGCCAGCAGTAGCGGGGGGGCTGACGGGGAGCTGTTTTTT.

This clone was observed a handful of times. CDR3 residues: CASSPSGRTGELFF. Here the CDR3 DNA reads TGTGCCAGCTCACCATCGGGCAGAACCGGGGAGCTGTTTTTT. The chain recombines TRBV18 with TRBJ2-2; D ambiguous. Trimming removed 2 bases from V and 5 bases from J, with 9 bases in between. The germline V gene encodes CDR1 KGHSH and CDR2 LQKENI. The CDR3 is 14 amino acids.

This chain connects TRBV12-5 to TRBJ2-3; D gene unclear. This CDR3 contains 13 residues. Trimming cost V 5 bases and J 2 bases, with 8 bases left between them. From germline, CDR1 is LGHNT and CDR2 FRNRAP. The CDR3 nucleotides read TGTGCTAGTGGTCCAGGTAACACAGATACGCAGTATTTT. Translated: CASGPGNTDTQYF. The entire variable domain, with the rest obtained from reference TRBV12-5 and TRBJ2-3, is as follows: DARVTQTPRHKVTEMGQEVTMRCQPILGHNTVFWYRQTMMQGLELLAYFRNRAPLDDSGMPKDRFSAEMPDATLATLKIQPSEPRDSAVYFCASGPGNTDTQYFGPGTRLTVL.

The chain recombines TRBV7-1 with TRBJ2-3; TRBD2 aligns across 7 bases. TRBV7-1 is an ORF; its function is uncertain. Germline trimming cut 5 bases from V and 3 bases from J; bases unmatched to any gene: 8. CDR3 length: 15 residues. CDR3 in DNA: TGTGCCAGCAGCCCGCGGGGGACCCAAACAGATACGCAGTATTTT. It is translated as CASSPRGTQTDTQYF.

The chain uses TRBV5-1 and TRBJ2-7, with D hard to call. Trimming shortened V by 0 bases and J by 2 bases, and 12 bases separated the two germline ends. The CDR3 is 15 residues long. The V gene's germline CDR1 is SGHRS and CDR2 YFSETQ. The CDR3 DNA sequence: TGCGCCAGCAGCTTGGGGGCGTGGGTCGCCTACGAGCAGTACTTC. Translation gives CASSLGAWVAYEQYF.

The chain couples TRBV30 to TRBJ2-5; D perhaps matches TRBD2 (6 bases). CDR1 GTSNPN and CDR2 SVGIG come from the germline V gene (reference sequence). This CDR3 spans 12 amino acids. Trimming took 1 base from V and 7 from J, leaving 10 bases between them. The CDR3 is CAWSATGGTQYF. DNA of the CDR3: TGTGCCTGGAGTGCCACCGGGGGGACCCAGTACTTC.

The chain is built from TRBV5-1 and TRBJ1-5; weak D call: TRBD1 (6 bases). Germline CDR1 and CDR2: SGHRS and YFSETQ. Trimming shortened V by 4 bases and J by 5 bases, and 19 bases separated the two germline ends. This CDR3 region has 16 residues. CDR3 amino acids: CASSPTPDSSYQPQHF. The CDR3 bases are TGCGCCAGCAGCCCAACCCCGGACAGCAGCTATCAGCCCCAGCATTTT.

The chain uses TRBV6-8 and TRBJ2-3, with D possibly matching TRBD1 (6 bases). Deletions cut 5 bases from V and 1 base from J, with 16 bases between. Germline V gene data show CDR1 as MNHGY and CDR2 as SAAAGT. The CDR3 runs to 16 residues. Written as DNA, the CDR3 is TGTGCCAGCAGTCTCCCCGGAGAGGGGGGCACAGATACGCAGTATTTT. As protein: CASSLPGEGGTDTQYF.

The table lists this clone with a few counts. This chain connects TRBV29-1 to TRBJ2-3, with TRBD2 as a possible D gene (5 bases). CDR3 length: 14 residues. Germline CDR1 SQVTM, CDR2 ANQGSEA. V gave up 1 base and J gave up 0 bases, with 8 bases separating them. The CDR3 spells CSVEGQRSTDTQYF. The CDR3 DNA is TGCAGCGTTGAAGGGCAGCGGAGCACAGATACGCAGTATTTT.

CDR3 sequence reads: CAGPFGLAGRTDTQYF. The CDR3 DNA is TGTGCCGGACCATTCGGACTAGCGGGACGCACAGATACGCAGTATTTT. The chain has TRBV12-2 and TRBJ2-3; the table's D call of TRBD2 was not tested on the DNA. TRBV12-2 is reported as a pseudogene. This CDR3 has 16 amino acids.

The chain carries TRBV28 and TRBJ1-5; D not certain. Germline values: CDR1 MDHEN, CDR2 SYDVKM. With 3 bases removed from V and 0 bases from J, the gap between germline ends came to 12 bases. CDR3 length: 16 amino acids. The CDR3 reads CASSLQLDYSNQPQHF. The CDR3, as DNA: TGTGCCAGCAGTTTGCAGTTGGACTATAGCAATCAGCCCCAGCATTTT.

This clone was seen only once. The genes are TRBV30 and TRBJ2-4; TRBD2 matches 10 bases. This CDR3 contains 13 residues. The V and J ends lost 5 bases and 6 bases, in that order; junction bases with no gene match: 4. Per germline, CDR1 GTSNPN and CDR2 SVGIG (reference sequence). The CDR3 here is CAWGLAGVNIQYF. In DNA form, the CDR3 reads TGTGCCTGGGGGCTAGCGGGAGTAAACATTCAGTACTTC.

The V gene is TRBV11-3, the J gene TRBJ1-1; the D is unclear. Trimming removed 4 bases from V and 0 bases from J, with 12 bases in between. The CDR3 is made up of 15 amino acids. Germline V gene lookup returns CDR1 SGHNT and CDR2 YENEEA. The DNA for the CDR3 is TGTGCCAGCAGCTACAACGGGATGATGAACACTGAAGCTTTCTTT. It codes for CASSYNGMMNTEAFF.

The chain has TRBV6-8 and TRBJ2-7, with D uncertain. CDR3 size: 13 residues. Germline V gives CDR1 MNHGY, CDR2 SAAAGT. V lost 2 bases to trimming and J lost 3 bases, with 8 bases between them. CDR3 region: CASSYAALYEQYF. CDR3 nucleotides: TGTGCCAGCAGTTACGCTGCACTCTACGAGCAGTACTTC.

The chain combines TRBV19 with TRBJ2-5; 15 nucleotides match TRBD2. Germline V gene lookup returns CDR1 LNHDA and CDR2 SQIVND (reference sequence). The CDR3 has 18 residues. The trim removed 3 bases at V and 5 bases at J, leaving 10 bases unmatched. CDR3 amino acids: CASSISGLAGGPGETQYF. Here the CDR3 DNA reads TGTGCCAGTAGTATTTCAGGACTAGCGGGAGGGCCCGGGGAGACCCAGTACTTC.

This clone has more than one count but fewer than ten. CDR3 in DNA: TGTGCCAGCAGTTACTCGAGTTCAATCGCGCAGTATTTT. It is translated as CASSYSSSIAQYF. The rearrangement uses TRBV6-8 and TRBJ2-3, with D unresolved. Trimming shortened V by 0 bases and J by 10 bases, and 11 bases separated the two germline ends. Germline-derived CDR1 and CDR2 are MNHGY and SAAAGT. This CDR3 is built from 13 residues.

The chain carries TRBV19 and TRBJ1-1; no reliable D call. The CDR3 extends over 15 amino acids. Trimming pared 2 bases from V and 0 bases from J, leaving 10 bases between. Per germline, CDR1 LNHDA and CDR2 SQIVND (reference sequence). Written as DNA, the CDR3 is TGTGCCAGTAGTATATCAAGTTACATGAACACTGAAGCTTTCTTT. Protein: CASSISSYMNTEAFF.

Only a few counts were recorded for this clone. The chain has TRBV7-6 and TRBJ1-5; D not certain. The CDR3 has 15 residues. Trimming stripped 3 bases from V and 0 bases from J, with 9 bases between. Germline CDR1 and CDR2: SGHVS and FNYEAQ. Written as DNA, the CDR3 is TGTGCCAGCAGCTTTACATCCGATAGCAATCAGCCCCAGCATTTT. It translates to CASSFTSDSNQPQHF.

This clone occurred a few times. Here the CDR3 reads CASSSRTGAQPQHF. The CDR3 DNA is TGTGCCAGTAGTTCCCGGACAGGGGCCCAGCCCCAGCATTTT. The rearrangement joins TRBV19 to TRBJ1-5, with 9 bases that match TRBD1. Germline loops: CDR1 LNHDA, CDR2 SQIVND (reference sequence). V was clipped by 5 bases and J by 7 bases; unmatched bases: 6. The CDR3 sequence is 14 residues long.

V usage is TRBV18 and J usage is TRBJ1-1; D is unresolved. The V end lost 1 base, the J end lost 1 base, and 13 bases lay between the germline ends. CDR3 length equals 16 residues. CDR1 KGHSH and CDR2 LQKENI come from the germline V gene. The CDR3 here is CASSPLSFEKNTEAFF. Written as DNA, the CDR3 is TGTGCCAGCTCACCACTGTCTTTCGAAAAGAACACTGAAGCTTTCTTT.

This clone has only one observation. The junction differs from germline at one of its ends, possibly a read error. The V call is TRBV28, the J call TRBJ2-5; TRBD2 matches 9 bases. The CDR3 contains 14 residues. Germline CDR1 and CDR2: MDHEN and SYDVKM. The DNA of the CDR3 is TGTGTCAGCACTGTAGCGGGAGCCCCAGAGACCCAGTACTTC. As protein: CVSTVAGAPETQYF.

This chain links TRBV28 with TRBJ2-7; 8 nucleotides agree with TRBD2. J gave up 4 bases and V 7 bases, and 6 bases lay outside the gene matches. Germline CDR1 reads MDHEN; CDR2 reads SYDVKM. The CDR3 covers 13 residues. In nucleotides, the CDR3 is TGTGCCAGCACCTATCTAGCGGGTTACGAGCAGTACTTC. It yields the protein CASTYLAGYEQYF.

This chain joins TRBV6-8 and TRBJ1-2, with D perhaps TRBD1 (6 bases). V lost 6 bases, J lost 1 base, and 15 bases lay in between. Germline V gene lookup returns CDR1 MNHGY and CDR2 SAAAGT. The CDR3 covers 15 residues. CDR3 in DNA: TGTGCCAGCAGGGTATACAGGGTTTATAACTATGGCTACACCTTC. Translation: CASRVYRVYNYGYTF.

The chain uses TRBV30 and TRBJ2-7; TRBD1 matches at 9 bases. V lost 4 bases and J lost 2; bases outside the gene matches: 9. The CDR3 covers 15 residues. Per the germline V gene, CDR1 is GTSNPN and CDR2 is SVGIG (reference sequence). CDR3: CAWTQKQGAAYEQYF. In nucleotides, the CDR3 is TGTGCCTGGACCCAAAAACAGGGGGCCGCCTACGAGCAGTACTTC.

The gene calls are TRBV11-3 and TRBJ2-6, with D maybe TRBD2 (6 bases). The ends were cut back, 7 bases at V and 4 bases at J, with 14 bases in the middle. The V gene's germline CDR1 is SGHNT and CDR2 YENEEA. This CDR3 is built from 15 residues. This CDR3 reads CASTRGGSGANVLTF. The DNA of the CDR3 is TGTGCCAGCACCCGTGGGGGGAGCGGGGCCAACGTCCTGACTTTC.

Points on this clone: Its ends do not fully match the called genes, so a read error is possible. V usage is TRBV7-7 and J usage is TRBJ1-6, with a possible D match to TRBD1 (6 bases). Germline CDR1 SSHAT, CDR2 FNYEAQ (reference sequence). This CDR3 contains 17 residues. DNA for the CDR3: TGTGCCAGCAGCTTAGAGCTACAGGGATCCTTTAATTCACCCCTCCACTTT. Its protein product is CASSLELQGSFNSPLHF.

CDR3 loop: CASSLESSPGTQYF. As DNA, the CDR3 is TGCGCCAGCAGCTTGGAAAGCAGCCCCGGTACGCAGTATTTT. The V gene is TRBV5-1, the J gene TRBJ2-3; unclear D gene. V was shortened by 0 bases and J by 8 bases, with 13 bases between the two germline ends. CDR1 is SGHRS and CDR2 is YFSETQ in the germline V gene. This CDR3 has 14 amino acids.

J is TRBJ2-7 and V is TRBV7-4; D is possibly TRBD2 (6 bases). Germline loops: CDR1 SGHVT, CDR2 SQSDAQ. This CDR3 has 14 residues. Trimming took 3 bases from V and 5 from J, leaving 14 bases between them. Written as DNA, the CDR3 is TGTGCCAGCAGCTTTTGGGAGGTTTACGACGAGCAGTACTTC. It translates to CASSFWEVYDEQYF.

This clone was recorded a few times. This chain links TRBV18 with TRBJ2-1, with D uncertain. Germline V CDR1 and CDR2: KGHSH, LQKENI. Trimming shortened V by 0 bases and J by 7 bases, and 7 bases separated the two germline ends. The CDR3 contains 13 residues. The CDR3 region is CASSPPNGNEQFF. DNA for the CDR3: TGTGCCAGCTCACCACCGAACGGTAATGAGCAGTTCTTC. Based on the CDR3 plus reference TRBV18 and TRBJ2-1, the full variable domain is NAGVMQNPRHLVRRRGQEARLRCSPMKGHSHVYWYRQLPEEGLKFMVYLQKENIIDESGMPKERFSAEFPKEGPSILRIQQVVRGDSAAYFCASSPPNGNEQFFGPGTRLTVL.

This clone has more than one count but fewer than ten. The rearrangement links TRBV11-3 to TRBJ1-2; the match to TRBD1 covers 9 bases. The CDR3 length is 14 residues. Germline CDR1 is SGHNT and CDR2 is YENEEA. Germline trimming cut 3 bases from V and 8 bases from J; bases unmatched to any gene: 7. The CDR3 nucleotides are TGTGCCAGCAGCTTTTACAGGGGGCGGAGAGGCTACACCTTC. The encoded protein is CASSFYRGRRGYTF.

The genes are TRBV6-8 and TRBJ1-2; D is unclear. CDR3 length: 15 residues. V gave up 2 bases and J gave up 4 bases, with 14 bases separating them. From germline, CDR1 is MNHGY and CDR2 SAAAGT. CDR3 loop: CASSYADPLPYGYTF. The CDR3, as DNA: TGTGCCAGCAGTTACGCGGACCCTCTCCCCTATGGCTACACCTTC.